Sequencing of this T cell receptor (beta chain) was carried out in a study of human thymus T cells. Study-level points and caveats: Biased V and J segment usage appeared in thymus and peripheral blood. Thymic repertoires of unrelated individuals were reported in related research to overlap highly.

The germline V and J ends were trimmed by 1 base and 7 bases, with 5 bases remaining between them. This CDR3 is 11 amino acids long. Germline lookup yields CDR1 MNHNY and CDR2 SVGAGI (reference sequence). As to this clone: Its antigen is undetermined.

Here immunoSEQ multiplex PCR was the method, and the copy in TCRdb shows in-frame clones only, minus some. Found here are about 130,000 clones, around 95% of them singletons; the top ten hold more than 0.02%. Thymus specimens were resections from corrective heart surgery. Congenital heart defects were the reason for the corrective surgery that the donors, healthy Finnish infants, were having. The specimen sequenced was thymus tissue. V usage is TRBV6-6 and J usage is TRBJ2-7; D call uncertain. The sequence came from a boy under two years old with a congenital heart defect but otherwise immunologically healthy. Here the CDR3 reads CASSYYGEQYF. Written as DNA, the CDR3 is TGTGCCAGCAGTTACTACGGAGAGCAGTACTTC.